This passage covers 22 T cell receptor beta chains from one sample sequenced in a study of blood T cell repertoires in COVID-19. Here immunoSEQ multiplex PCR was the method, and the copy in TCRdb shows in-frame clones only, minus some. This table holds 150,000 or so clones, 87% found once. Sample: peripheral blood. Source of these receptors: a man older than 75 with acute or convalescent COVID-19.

The CDR3 sequence is CANTRGKGTEAFF. DNA for the CDR3: TGTGCCAATACCAGGGGTAAGGGCACTGAAGCTTTCTTT. This rearrangement joins TRBV19 to TRBJ1-1, with D possibly being TRBD1 (6 bases). Germline CDR1 is LNHDA and CDR2 is SQIVND (reference sequence). This CDR3 comprises 13 residues. V was pared by 10 bases and J by 4 bases, with 16 bases between.

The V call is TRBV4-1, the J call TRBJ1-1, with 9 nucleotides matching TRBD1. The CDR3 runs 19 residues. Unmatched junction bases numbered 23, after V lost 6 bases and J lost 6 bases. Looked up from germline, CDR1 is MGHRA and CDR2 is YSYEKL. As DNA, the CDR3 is TGCGCCAGCAGTCGCAACAGGGGGCAGGGGACCTCCTTGGGCCCTGAAGCTTTCTTT. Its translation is CASSRNRGQGTSLGPEAFF.

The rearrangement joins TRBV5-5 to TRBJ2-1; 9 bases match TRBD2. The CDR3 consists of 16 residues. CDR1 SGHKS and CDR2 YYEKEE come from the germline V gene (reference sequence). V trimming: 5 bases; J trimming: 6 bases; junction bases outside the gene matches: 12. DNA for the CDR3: TGTGCCAGCAGTACACTCCCGGGACTAGCAAGCAATGAGCAGTTCTTC. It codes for CASSTLPGLASNEQFF.

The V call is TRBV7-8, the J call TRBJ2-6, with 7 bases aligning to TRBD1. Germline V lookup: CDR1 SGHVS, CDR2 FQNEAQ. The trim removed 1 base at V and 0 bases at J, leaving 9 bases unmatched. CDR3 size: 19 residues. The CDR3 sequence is CASSLEGGGPNSGANVLTF. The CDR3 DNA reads TGTGCCAGCAGCTTAGAAGGGGGCGGGCCCAACTCTGGGGCCAACGTCCTGACTTTC.

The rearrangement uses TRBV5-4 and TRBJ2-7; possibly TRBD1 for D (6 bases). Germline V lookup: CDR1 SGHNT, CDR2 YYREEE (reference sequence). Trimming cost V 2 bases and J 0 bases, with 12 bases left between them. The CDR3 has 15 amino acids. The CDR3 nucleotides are TGTGCCAGCAGCTTACAGGGAAAGAACTCCTACGAGCAGTACTTC. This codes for CASSLQGKNSYEQYF. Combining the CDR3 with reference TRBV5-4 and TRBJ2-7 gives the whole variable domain ETGVTQSPTHLIKTRGQQVTLRCSSQSGHNTVSWYQQALGQGPQFIFQYYREEENGRGNFPPRFSGLQFPNYSSELNVNALELDDSALYLCASSLQGKNSYEQYFGPGTRLTVT.

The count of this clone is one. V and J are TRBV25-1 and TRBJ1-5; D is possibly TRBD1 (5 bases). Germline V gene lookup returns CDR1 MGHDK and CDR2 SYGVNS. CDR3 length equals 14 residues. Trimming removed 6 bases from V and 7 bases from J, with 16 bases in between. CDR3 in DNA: TGTGCCAGCAGCCAGGTAGGGGTGGGACAGCCCCAGCATTTT. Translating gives CASSQVGVGQPQHF.

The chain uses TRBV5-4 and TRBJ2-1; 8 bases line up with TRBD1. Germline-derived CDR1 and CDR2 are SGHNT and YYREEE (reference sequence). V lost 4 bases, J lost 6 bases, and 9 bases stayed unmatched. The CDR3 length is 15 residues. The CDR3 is CASSRRDRKINEQFF. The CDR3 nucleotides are TGTGCCAGCAGCCGCCGGGACAGGAAGATCAATGAGCAGTTCTTC.

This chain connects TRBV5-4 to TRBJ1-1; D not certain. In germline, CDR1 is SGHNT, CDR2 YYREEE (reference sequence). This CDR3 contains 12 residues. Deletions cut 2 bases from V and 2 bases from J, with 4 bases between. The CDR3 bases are TGTGCCAGCAGCTTAAGCAACACTGAAGCTTTCTTT. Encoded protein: CASSLSNTEAFF. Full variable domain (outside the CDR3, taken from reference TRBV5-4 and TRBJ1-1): ETGVTQSPTHLIKTRGQQVTLRCSSQSGHNTVSWYQQALGQGPQFIFQYYREEENGRGNFPPRFSGLQFPNYSSELNVNALELDDSALYLCASSLSNTEAFFGQGTRLTVV.

In DNA, the CDR3 is TGTGCCAGTAGTTACAAAGACACCAATCAGCCCCAGCATTTT. Residues: CASSYKDTNQPQHF. This chain joins TRBV19 and TRBJ1-5; D remains ambiguous. The CDR3 is 14 amino acids. From germline, CDR1 is LNHDA and CDR2 SQIVND (reference sequence). With 5 bases removed from V and 3 bases from J, the gap between germline ends came to 11 bases.

This CDR3 is CASSPEGRRTNEKLFF. In DNA form, the CDR3 reads TGCGCCAGCAGCCCCGAGGGTCGGAGAACTAATGAAAAACTGTTTTTT. The rearrangement links TRBV4-1 to TRBJ1-4; D unresolved. Germline assignment: CDR1 MGHRA and CDR2 YSYEKL. V lost 4 bases and J lost 1, with 13 bases in between. The CDR3 has 16 residues.

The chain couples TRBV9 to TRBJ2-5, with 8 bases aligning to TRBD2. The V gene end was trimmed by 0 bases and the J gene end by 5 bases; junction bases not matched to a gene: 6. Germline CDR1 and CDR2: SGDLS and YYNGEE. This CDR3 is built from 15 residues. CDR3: CASSVAMSSGETQYF. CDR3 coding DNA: TGTGCCAGCAGCGTAGCTATGTCTAGCGGGGAGACCCAGTACTTC.

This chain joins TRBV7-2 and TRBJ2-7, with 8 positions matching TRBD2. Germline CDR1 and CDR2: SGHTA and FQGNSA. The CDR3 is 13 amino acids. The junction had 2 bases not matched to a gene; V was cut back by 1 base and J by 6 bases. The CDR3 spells CASSLGAGGEQYF. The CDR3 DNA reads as TGTGCCAGCAGCTTAGGGGCGGGGGGCGAGCAGTACTTC. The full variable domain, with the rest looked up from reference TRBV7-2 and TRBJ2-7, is GAGVSQSPSNKVTEKGKDVELRCDPISGHTALYWYRQSLGQGLEFLIYFQGNSAPDKSGLPSDRFSAERTGGSVSTLTIQRTQQEDSAVYLCASSLGAGGEQYFGPGTRLTVT.

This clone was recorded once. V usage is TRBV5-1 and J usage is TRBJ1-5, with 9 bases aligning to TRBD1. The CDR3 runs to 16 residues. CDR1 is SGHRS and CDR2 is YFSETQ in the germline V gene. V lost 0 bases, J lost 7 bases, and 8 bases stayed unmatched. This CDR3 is CASSLVPGQGDQPQHF. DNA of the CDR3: TGCGCCAGCAGCTTGGTCCCGGGACAGGGCGACCAGCCCCAGCATTTT.

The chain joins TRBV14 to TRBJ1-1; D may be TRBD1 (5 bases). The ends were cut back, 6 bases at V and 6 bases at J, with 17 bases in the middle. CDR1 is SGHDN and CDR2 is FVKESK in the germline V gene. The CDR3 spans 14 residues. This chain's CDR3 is CASRRGVRESEAFF. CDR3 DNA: TGTGCCAGCAGGCGGGGCGTCCGGGAGTCTGAAGCTTTCTTT.

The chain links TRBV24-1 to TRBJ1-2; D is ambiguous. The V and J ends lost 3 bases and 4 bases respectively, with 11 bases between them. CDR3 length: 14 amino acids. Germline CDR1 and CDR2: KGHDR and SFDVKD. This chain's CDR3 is CATSDPATSYGYTF. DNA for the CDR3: TGTGCCACCAGTGATCCCGCGACATCCTATGGCTACACCTTC.

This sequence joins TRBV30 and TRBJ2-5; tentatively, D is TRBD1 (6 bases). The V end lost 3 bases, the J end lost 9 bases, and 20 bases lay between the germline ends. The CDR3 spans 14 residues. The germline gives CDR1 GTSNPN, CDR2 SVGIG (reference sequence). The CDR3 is CAWRRGWGQGPQYF. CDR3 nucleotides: TGTGCCTGGAGAAGGGGTTGGGGACAAGGGCCCCAGTACTTC.

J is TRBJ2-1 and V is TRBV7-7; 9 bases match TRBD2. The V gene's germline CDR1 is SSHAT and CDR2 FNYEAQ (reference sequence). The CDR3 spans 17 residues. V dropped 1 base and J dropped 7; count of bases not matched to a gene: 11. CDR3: CASSLGGGLAGMNEQFF. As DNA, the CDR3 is TGTGCCAGCAGCTTAGGAGGTGGGCTAGCGGGAATGAATGAGCAGTTCTTC.

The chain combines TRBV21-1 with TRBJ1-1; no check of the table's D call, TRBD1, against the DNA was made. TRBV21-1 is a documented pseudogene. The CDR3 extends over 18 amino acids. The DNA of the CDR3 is TGTGCCAGCAGCAAATGCTGGGGCAGGGTATGCATGAACACTGAAGCTTTCTTT. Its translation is CASSKCWGRVCMNTEAFF.

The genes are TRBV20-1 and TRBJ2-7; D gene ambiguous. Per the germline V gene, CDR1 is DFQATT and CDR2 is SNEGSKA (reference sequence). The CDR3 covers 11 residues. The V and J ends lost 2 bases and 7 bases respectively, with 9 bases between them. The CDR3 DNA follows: TGCAGTGCTAGACAGGATTGGGAGCAGTACTTC. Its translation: CSARQDWEQYF.

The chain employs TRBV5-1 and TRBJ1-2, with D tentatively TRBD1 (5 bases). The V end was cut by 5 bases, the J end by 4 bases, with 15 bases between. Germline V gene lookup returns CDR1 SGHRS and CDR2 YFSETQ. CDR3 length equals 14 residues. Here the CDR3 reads CASRQPGLSYGYTF. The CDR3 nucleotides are TGCGCCAGCAGACAACCGGGACTTAGCTATGGCTACACCTTC.

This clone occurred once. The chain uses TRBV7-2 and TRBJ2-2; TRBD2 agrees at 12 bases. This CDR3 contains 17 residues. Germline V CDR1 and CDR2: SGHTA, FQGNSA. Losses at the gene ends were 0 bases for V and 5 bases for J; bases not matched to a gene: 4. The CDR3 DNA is TGTGCCAGCAGCTTAGCGGCGCTAGCGGGGGGGACCGGGGAGCTGTTTTTT. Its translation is CASSLAALAGGTGELFF.

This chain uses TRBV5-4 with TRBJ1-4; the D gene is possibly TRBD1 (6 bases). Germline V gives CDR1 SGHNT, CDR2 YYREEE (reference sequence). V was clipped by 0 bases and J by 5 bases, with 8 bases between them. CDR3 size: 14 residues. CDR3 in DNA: TGTGCCAGCAGCTTGGGGACAGAGAATGAAAAACTGTTTTTT. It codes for CASSLGTENEKLFF.